This T cell receptor (beta chain) was recovered during a study of cytomegalovirus exposure and HLA in healthy donors. General observations from the study: Immune exposure information comprised only CMV serostatus. Data from an earlier analysis indicated that most TCR beta V segments were productive either about 90% or about 30% of the time.

CDR1 SEHNR and CDR2 FQNEAQ come from the germline V gene (reference sequence). V gave up 2 bases and J gave up 2 bases, with 15 bases separating them. CDR3 length: 16 amino acids. PCR used 60 Vbeta primers and 13 Jbeta primers. Method: immunoSEQ multiplex PCR; TCRdb's copy keeps in-frame clones and lacks some. The sample includes some 96,000 clones, approximately 64% of them seen just once. In regard to this clone: Its target is unknown.

This chain connects TRBV7-9 to TRBJ1-1; D may be TRBD1 (5 bases). This TCR was recovered from a man aged 60 to 75 in good health and CMV-seronegative. The material sequenced was PBMCs. CDR3 bases: TGTGCCAGCAGCTTACGGGGGGGACGAACAAACACTGAAGCTTTCTTT. Its translation is CASSLRGGRTNTEAFF.